This T cell receptor beta chain comes out of a study of identical twins. With regard to this clonotype: Its antigen is undetermined.

This CDR3 contains 11 residues. CDR1 and CDR2 (germline): WSHSY, SAAADI. The ends were cut back, 8 bases at V and 4 bases at J, with 6 bases in the middle. TCRdb reanalysed the 5' RACE reads using MiXCR and keeps one entry per CDR3 protein. Counted here are 410,000 or so distinct CDR3 sequences, about a fifth occurring once; the ten biggest clones make up more than 10%. The study's findings and limits: The study found weaker excess twin sharing in beta out-of-frame sequences. Modelling approaches yielded underestimates of out-of-frame TCR alpha sharing between monozygotic twins.

The rearrangement joins TRBV10-2 to TRBJ1-3; unclear D gene. The sample taken for sequencing was naive T cells sorted from blood. The TCR originated in a middle-aged man in good health. This chain's CDR3 is CASGEGNTIYF. In DNA form, the CDR3 reads TGCGCCAGCGGGGAGGGAAACACCATATATTTT.